One sample yielded the 4 T cell receptor beta chains listed below, sequenced in a study of blood T cells in healthy people across ages. Sample-barcoded 5' priming and a J-beta primer mix drove a second PCR of about 6 to 12 cycles. TCRdb re-derived calls from the 5' RACE reads in MiXCR, one entry per CDR3 protein. The top ten hold roughly 8% of the sample, which has about 1,800,000 distinct CDR3 sequences, under 30% seen once. What was sequenced was blood. Receptors originate from a woman in her twenties or thirties in good health.

Only a few counts were recorded for this clonotype. In DNA form, the CDR3 reads TGCAGTGCTAGCAGGGAGAGAGCTAATGAAAAACTGTTTTTT. This encodes CSASRERANEKLFF. This sequence joins TRBV20-1 and TRBJ1-4, with a possible D match to TRBD1 (5 bases). The CDR3 length is 14 residues. The V gene's germline CDR1 is DFQATT and CDR2 SNEGSKA (reference sequence). The V gene lost 3 bases and the J gene lost 3 bases, with 11 bases spanning the gap.

The chain combines TRBV10-3 with TRBJ1-2, with TRBD1 matching over 12 bases. Germline lookup yields CDR1 ENHRY and CDR2 SYGVKD. J lost 7 bases, V lost 0 bases, and 6 bases had no gene match. The CDR3 covers 16 residues. CDR3 protein: CAISESGGTGGAGYTF. The CDR3 coding sequence is TGTGCCATCAGTGAGTCGGGAGGGACAGGGGGCGCTGGCTACACCTTC.

This rearrangement joins TRBV14 to TRBJ2-3; TRBD2 aligns across 7 bases. After removal of 1 base from V and 6 bases from J, the junction contained 7 bases not matched to a gene. The CDR3 loop spans 15 amino acids. The germline V gene has CDR1 SGHDN and CDR2 FVKESK. The CDR3 DNA follows: TGTGCCAGCAGCCAAGGGCAAGGGCGGGGGGATACGCAGTATTTT. Translation gives CASSQGQGRGDTQYF. Full variable domain (remainder filled in from reference TRBV14 and TRBJ2-3): EAGVTQFPSHSVIEKGQTVTLRCDPISGHDNLYWYRRVMGKEIKFLLHFVKESKQDESGMPNNRFLAERTGGTYSTLKVQPAELEDSGVYFCASSQGQGRGDTQYFGPGTRLTVL.

This chain links TRBV25-1 with TRBJ1-2; 10 bases are shared with TRBD1. This CDR3 region has 15 residues. The germline V gene encodes CDR1 MGHDK and CDR2 SYGVNS. The V gene end was trimmed by 6 bases and the J gene end by 4 bases; junction bases not matched to a gene: 8. CDR3 bases: TGTGCCAGCAGCGCAGCGGGGACAGGGGCCTATGGCTACACCTTC. It translates to CASSAAGTGAYGYTF.